What follows is one TCR beta chain and its context. The data were obtained in a study of CD8+CD57+ T cells in acquired aplastic anemia. Previously, flow cytometry had revealed CD8+CD57+ cell expansion in the patients chosen for sequencing. TCR beta VDJ and CDR3 profiles were obtained from a genomic DNA template. TCRdb ran MiXCR on the reads and lists one entry per CDR3 protein. The data contain roughly 180,000 distinct CDR3 sequences, roughly 63% of them singletons. Unmatched junction bases numbered 9, after V lost 1 base and J lost 10 bases. The CDR3 runs 16 residues. Germline V lookup: CDR1 SGHVS, CDR2 FQNEAQ.

The TCR comes from a human donor with aplastic anemia. V gene TRBV7-8 combines with J gene TRBJ1-6, with 8 bases fitting TRBD1. Sequenced input: sorted CD4+, CD8+, or CD8+CD57+ T cells (not recorded which) from PBMCs. The CDR3 DNA reads TGTGCCAGCAGCTTAGGGGCAGGGGGCCAGGGATCACCCCTCCACTTT. Protein: CASSLGAGGQGSPLHF.